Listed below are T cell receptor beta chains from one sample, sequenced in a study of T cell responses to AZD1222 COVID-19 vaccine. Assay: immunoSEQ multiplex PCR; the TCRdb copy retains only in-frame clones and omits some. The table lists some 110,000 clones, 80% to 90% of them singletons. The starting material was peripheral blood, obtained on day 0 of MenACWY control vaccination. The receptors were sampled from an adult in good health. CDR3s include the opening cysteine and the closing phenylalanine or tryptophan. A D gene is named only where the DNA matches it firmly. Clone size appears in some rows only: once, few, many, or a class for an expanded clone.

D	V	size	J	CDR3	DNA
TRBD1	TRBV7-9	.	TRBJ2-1	CASSSTGPPGNEQFF	TGTGCCAGCAGCTCGACAGGGCCCCCGGGAAATGAGCAGTTCTTC
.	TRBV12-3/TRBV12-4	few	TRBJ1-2	CASSLRDRDGYTF	TGTGCCAGCAGTTTGAGGGATCGTGATGGCTACACCTTC
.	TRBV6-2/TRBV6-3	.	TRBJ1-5	CASSPKRGGNQPQHF	TGTGCCAGCAGCCCGAAACGGGGGGGCAATCAGCCCCAGCATTTT
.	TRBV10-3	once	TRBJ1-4	CAISDPGRNSEKLFF	TGTGCCATCAGTGATCCAGGGAGGAACAGTGAAAAACTGTTTTTT
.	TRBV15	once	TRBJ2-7	CATSRGTSDSYEQYF	TGTGCCACCAGCAGAGGAACGTCCGACTCCTACGAGCAGTACTTC
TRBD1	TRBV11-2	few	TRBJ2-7	CASSSLSGQRNRRYF	TGTGCCAGCAGCTCCCTATCGGGACAGCGAAATCGGAGGTACTTC
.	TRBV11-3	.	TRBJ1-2	CASSFGDGYGGLRANYGYTF	TGTGCCAGCAGCTTCGGAGACGGTTATGGGGGGCTGAGGGCTAACTATGGCTACACCTTC
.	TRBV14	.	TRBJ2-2	CASGPQGSGELFF	TGTGCCAGCGGTCCACAGGGCTCCGGGGAGCTGTTTTTT
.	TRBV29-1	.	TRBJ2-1	CSVGRRGAGYNEQFF	TGCAGCGTCGGAAGACGGGGGGCTGGTTACAATGAGCAGTTCTTC
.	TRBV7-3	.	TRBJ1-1	CASSLMGANTEAFF	TGTGCCAGCAGCTTAATGGGGGCAAACACTGAAGCTTTCTTT
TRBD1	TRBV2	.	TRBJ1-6	CADRGTHSSPLHF	TGTGCCGACAGGGGAACCCATAGTTCACCCCTCCACTTT
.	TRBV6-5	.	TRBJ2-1	CASSYSLVGNNEQFF	TGTGCCAGCAGTTACTCGCTCGTGGGGAACAATGAGCAGTTCTTC
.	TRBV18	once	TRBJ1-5	CASSPLPFSNQPQHF	TGTGCCAGCTCACCACTACCCTTTAGCAATCAGCCCCAGCATTTT
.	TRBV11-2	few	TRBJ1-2	CASSLDLASHDGYTF	TGTGCCAGCAGCTTAGATTTGGCATCCCACGATGGCTACACCTTC
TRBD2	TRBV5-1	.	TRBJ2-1	CASSWPQERGGHNEQFF	TGCGCCAGCAGCTGGCCCCAAGAGCGGGGGGGCCACAATGAGCAGTTCTTC
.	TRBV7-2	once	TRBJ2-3	CASSFPGVYTDTQYF	TGTGCCAGCAGCTTCCCAGGGGTGTACACAGATACGCAGTATTTT
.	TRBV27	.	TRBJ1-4	CASSRREGQKLFF	TGTGCCAGCAGTAGACGAGAAGGGCAAAAACTGTTTTTT
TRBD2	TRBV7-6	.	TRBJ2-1	CASCLGGRGGFNEQFF	TGTGCCAGCTGCTTAGGCGGGCGGGGGGGCTTCAATGAGCAGTTCTTC
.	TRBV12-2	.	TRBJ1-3	CASPKAPDRPPSGNTIYF	TGTGCAAGTCCCAAAGCTCCCGACAGACCCCCCTCTGGAAACACCATATATTTT
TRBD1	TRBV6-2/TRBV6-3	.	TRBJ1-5	CASSYMTGFGENQPQHF	TGTGCCAGCAGTTACATGACAGGGTTTGGAGAAAATCAGCCCCAGCATTTT
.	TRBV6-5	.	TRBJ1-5	CASTPGHPMNQPQHF	TGTGCCAGCACCCCGGGACACCCTATGAATCAGCCCCAGCATTTT
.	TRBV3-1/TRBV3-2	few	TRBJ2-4	CASSHLATGKDIQYF	TGTGCCAGCAGCCATCTAGCGACTGGTAAGGACATTCAGTACTTC
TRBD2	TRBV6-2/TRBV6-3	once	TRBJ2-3	CASSRPYSGGNTDTQYF	TGTGCCAGCAGTCGGCCCTATAGCGGGGGAAACACAGATACGCAGTATTTT
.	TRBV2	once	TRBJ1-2	CASSEAPLAGTNYGYTF	TGTGCCAGCAGTGAAGCCCCATTGGCAGGGACTAACTATGGCTACACCTTC
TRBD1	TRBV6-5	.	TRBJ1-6	CASRNRGEPPLHF	TGTGCCAGCCGAAACAGGGGGGAACCACCCCTCCACTTT
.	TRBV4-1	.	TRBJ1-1	CASSQEGTGLNTEAFF	TGCGCCAGCAGCCAAGAGGGTACAGGTCTGAACACTGAAGCTTTCTTT
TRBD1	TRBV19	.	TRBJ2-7	CASSRSEDRDEQYF	TGTGCCAGTAGTCGATCGGAGGACAGGGACGAGCAGTACTTC
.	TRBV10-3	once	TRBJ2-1	CAISVRLADTEQFF	TGTGCCATCAGTGTTCGCCTGGCGGATACTGAGCAGTTCTTC
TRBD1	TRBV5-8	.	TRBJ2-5	CASSPGVQGIEETQYF	TGTGCCAGCAGCCCCGGGGTACAGGGGATAGAAGAGACCCAGTACTTC
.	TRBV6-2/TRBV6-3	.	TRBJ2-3	CASSHPRFGTDTQYF	TGTGCCAGCAGCCACCCCAGATTCGGCACAGATACGCAGTATTTT
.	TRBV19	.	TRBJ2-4	CASSWGQGRIPAKNIQYF	TGTGCCAGTAGTTGGGGGCAGGGGCGCATCCCGGCCAAAAACATTCAGTACTTC
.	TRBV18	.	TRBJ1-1	CASSPPNRVQSAFF	TGTGCCAGCTCACCACCAAACAGGGTCCAGTCAGCTTTCTTT
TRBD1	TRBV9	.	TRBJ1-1	CASSPTGGTEAFF	TGTGCCAGCAGCCCCACAGGGGGAACTGAAGCTTTCTTT
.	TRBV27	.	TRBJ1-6	CASGQPAPLHF	TGTGCGTCCGGCCAGCCCGCACCCCTCCACTTT
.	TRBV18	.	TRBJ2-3	CASSPTSTDTQYF	TGTGCCAGCTCACCTACTAGCACAGATACGCAGTATTTT
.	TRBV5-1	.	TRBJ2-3	CASSLGWQRDTQYF	TGCGCCAGCAGCCTGGGATGGCAGAGAGATACGCAGTATTTT
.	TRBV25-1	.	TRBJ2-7	CASGDLFYEQYF	TGTGCCAGTGGGGATTTATTCTACGAGCAGTACTTC
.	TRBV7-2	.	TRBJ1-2	CASSLVSNYGYTF	TGTGCCAGCAGCTTAGTCAGCAACTATGGCTACACCTTC
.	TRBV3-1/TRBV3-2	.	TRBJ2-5	CASSQLEQETQYF	TGTGCCAGCAGCCAATTGGAGCAAGAGACCCAGTACTTC
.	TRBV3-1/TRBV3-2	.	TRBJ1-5	CATMLSNQPQHF	TGTGCCACTATGCTCAGCAATCAGCCCCAGCATTTT
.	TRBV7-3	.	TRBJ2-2	CASSFRPTGELFF	TGTGCCAGCAGCTTCAGACCCACCGGGGAGCTGTTTTTT
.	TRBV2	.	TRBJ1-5	CASTSLYNQPQHF	TGTGCCAGCACTTCACTCTACAATCAGCCCCAGCATTTT
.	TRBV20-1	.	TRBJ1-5	CSASSGAPADVQPQHF	TGCAGTGCTAGTAGCGGGGCCCCCGCCGACGTGCAGCCCCAGCATTTT
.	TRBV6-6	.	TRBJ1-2	CASRGLISDYGYTF	TGTGCCAGCAGGGGACTGATCTCTGACTATGGCTACACCTTC
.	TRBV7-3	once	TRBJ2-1	CASSLGYTYYNEQFF	TGTGCCAGCAGCTTAGGGTATACCTACTACAATGAGCAGTTCTTC
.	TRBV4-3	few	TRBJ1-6	CASSQDWGNNSPLHF	TGCGCCAGCAGCCAAGATTGGGGGAATAATTCACCCCTCCACTTT
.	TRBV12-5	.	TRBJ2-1	CASGLDLAFNSYNEQFF	TGTGCTAGTGGTTTAGACTTAGCGTTTAACTCCTACAATGAGCAGTTCTTC
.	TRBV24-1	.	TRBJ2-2	CATSATSNTGELFF	TGTGCCACCAGCGCAACCTCGAACACCGGGGAGCTGTTTTTT
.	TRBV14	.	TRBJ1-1	CASSKQGNTEAFF	TGTGCCAGCAGCAAACAGGGTAACACTGAAGCTTTCTTT
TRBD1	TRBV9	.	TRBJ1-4	CASSVDGTGIDEKLFF	TGTGCCAGCAGCGTAGACGGGACAGGGATAGATGAAAAACTGTTTTTT
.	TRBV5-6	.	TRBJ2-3	CASSLGFTDTQYF	TGTGCCAGCAGCTTGGGTTTCACAGATACGCAGTATTTT
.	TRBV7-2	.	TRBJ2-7	CASSSNAPPNEQYF	TGTGCCAGCAGCTCGAATGCCCCGCCGAACGAGCAGTACTTC
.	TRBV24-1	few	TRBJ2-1	CATSAEGLYVNEQFF	TGTGCCACCAGTGCAGAGGGATTATATGTAAATGAGCAGTTCTTC
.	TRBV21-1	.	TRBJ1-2	CASSKPDREGSYGYTF	TGTGCCAGCAGCAAACCCGACAGGGAGGGGAGCTATGGCTACACCTTC
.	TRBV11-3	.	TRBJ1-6	CASSLGGNSYNSPLHF	TGTGCCAGCAGCTTGGGCGGAAACTCCTATAATTCACCCCTCCACTTT
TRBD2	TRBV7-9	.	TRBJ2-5	CASSWSGGLGGAQYF	TGTGCCAGCAGCTGGAGCGGGGGCCTCGGGGGGGCCCAGTACTTC
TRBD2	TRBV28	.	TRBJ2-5	CASSRTGLARQETQYF	TGTGCCAGCAGTAGGACGGGACTAGCGAGGCAAGAGACCCAGTACTTC
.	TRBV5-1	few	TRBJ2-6	CASSLSSGANVLTF	TGCGCCAGCAGCCTTAGCTCTGGGGCCAACGTCCTGACTTTC